The clone carrying this T cell receptor (beta chain) has just one count. RNA, at about 0.45 to 1 ug, was reverse transcribed with random hexamers. TCRdb passed the immunoSEQ multiplex PCR reads through MiXCR, listing each CDR3 protein once. The sample yields under 200,000 distinct CDR3 sequences, approximately 94% seen once. This sample was taken from a study of CD8 T cells in Susac syndrome. Germline-derived CDR1 and CDR2 are LGHNA and YSLEER. The CDR3 length is 16 residues. V lost 4 bases and J lost 7; bases outside the gene matches: 9. Sequenced: CD4+ T cells from PBMCs. J is TRBJ1-6 and V is TRBV4-3; 8 nucleotides line up with TRBD1. This receptor was taken from a human donor with Susac syndrome. The CDR3 DNA reads as TGCGCCAGCAGCCTAAGAACGGCAGGGGGCAATTCACCCCTCCACTTT. Translation gives CASSLRTAGGNSPLHF.